This TCR beta chain came from a study of T cells in Graves' hyperthyroidism and ophthalmopathy. Study-level information: Upon initial diagnosis and before any treatment, peripheral blood was collected. Regarding the study as a whole: The model anticipated ophthalmopathy a median approximately 6.5 months pre-onset.

Amplified regions were TCR beta CDR3 sequences from RNA transcripts. HTBI primers drove first-round RT-PCR of the TCR CDR3. TCRdb used MiXCR to reprocess the multiplex PCR reads, holding one entry per CDR3 protein. The sample holds around 690,000 distinct CDR3 sequences, around 16% seen once. The ends lost 5 bases at V and 5 bases at J; junction bases unmatched: 6. Germline values: CDR1 MNHNS, CDR2 SASEGT. This CDR3 region has 13 residues. This clonotype was seen a handful of times. Its matching antigen is unknown. The hyperthyroidism patients had all been newly diagnosed, and their disease duration was under 2 months. Their ages ranged from 18 to 65 years. Clinical symptoms, serum thyroxine, TRAb, thyroid ultrasound and orbital computed tomography established diagnosis.

The source is a man in his forties or fifties with Graves' hyperthyroidism. The sequenced sample consisted of blood. The gene calls are TRBV6-1 and TRBJ2-7; 7 bases are a match to TRBD1. CDR3 nucleotide sequence: TGTGCCAGCAGTCTGACAGGGCACCACGAGCAGTACTTC. This translates into CASSLTGHHEQYF.